A single sample is the source of the 32 T cell receptor beta chains below, sequenced in a study of T cells in Graves' hyperthyroidism and ophthalmopathy. Authors of the study amplified TCR beta CDR3 regions from RNA transcripts. The HTBI primer set served for first-round RT-PCR of the TCR CDR3. TCRdb fed the multiplex PCR reads into MiXCR, producing one record per CDR3 protein. This sample has hundreds of thousands of distinct CDR3 sequences, with roughly 15% found just once. Sample: blood. These receptors were taken from a woman in her thirties or forties with Graves' ophthalmopathy.

This clonotype was seen ten or more times. V gene TRBV7-9 combines with J gene TRBJ2-1, with TRBD2 as a possible D gene (5 bases). The CDR3 runs to 14 residues. V gave up 5 bases and J gave up 10 bases, with 18 bases separating them. CDR1 is SEHNR and CDR2 is FQNEAQ in the germline V gene (reference sequence). The CDR3 nucleotides read TGTGCCAGCAGCCTCGGCCTCGGGGTTCAAGAGCAGTTCTTC. Its protein is CASSLGLGVQEQFF.

This clonotype was recorded at least ten times. V is TRBV28 and J is TRBJ1-5, with 8 bases aligning to TRBD1. CDR3 length equals 18 residues. CDR1 and CDR2 from the germline V gene are MDHEN and SYDVKM. V lost 3 bases to trimming and J lost 5 bases; unmatched junction nucleotides: 15. CDR3 residues: CASSFLPTWRTGYQPQHF. Written as DNA, the CDR3 is TGTGCCAGCAGTTTCCTGCCGACTTGGCGGACAGGGTATCAGCCCCAGCATTTT.

The chain employs TRBV20-1 and TRBJ1-5; D remains unclear. The CDR3 consists of 13 residues. Germline V lookup: CDR1 DFQATT, CDR2 SNEGSKA (reference sequence). Trimming shortened V by 5 bases and J by 7 bases, and 15 bases separated the two germline ends. CDR3 loop: CSALRGHGQPQHF. CDR3 coding DNA: TGCAGTGCTCTCCGGGGTCACGGGCAGCCCCAGCATTTT.

This clonotype turned up a few times. V usage is TRBV29-1 and J usage is TRBJ2-4, with D perhaps matching TRBD1 (6 bases). Germline CDR1 is SQVTM and CDR2 is ANQGSEA. This CDR3 spans 13 amino acids. The V end was cut by 5 bases, the J end by 4 bases, with 12 bases between. This chain's CDR3 is CSVYQDRKNIQYF. DNA of the CDR3: TGCAGCGTTTACCAGGACAGAAAAAACATTCAGTACTTC.

This clonotype was seen ten or more times. A much larger clone differs from this one at a single base, so this may be a read error. This chain joins TRBV28 and TRBJ1-1; 8 nucleotides agree with TRBD1. V was clipped by 6 bases and J by 6 bases; unmatched bases: 6. Germline V gene data show CDR1 as MDHEN and CDR2 as SYDVKM. CDR3 size: 13 residues. CDR3 sequence (DNA): TGTGCCAGCAGCTGGACAGGGATCCCTGAAGCTTTCTTT. Amino acid sequence: CASSWTGIPEAFF.

This clonotype was picked up many times. The V gene is TRBV24-1, the J gene TRBJ1-1, with D unclear. CDR1 is KGHDR, CDR2 SFDVKD, per germline. Trimming removed 5 bases at V and 3 bases at J, with 12 bases between. The CDR3 spans 14 residues. The CDR3 nucleotides read TGTGCCACCAGTGGGAGAGGGTTAGACACTGAAGCTTTCTTT. It specifies CATSGRGLDTEAFF.

The sample holds a few counts of this clonotype. V usage is TRBV20-1 and J usage is TRBJ2-5; D possibly corresponds to TRBD1 (7 bases). The V gene lost 6 bases and the J gene lost 5 bases, with 25 bases spanning the gap. CDR3 length equals 16 residues. Germline lookup yields CDR1 DFQATT and CDR2 SNEGSKA (reference sequence). This CDR3 reads CSASTIAEGASETQYF. DNA of the CDR3: TGCAGTGCATCGACTATAGCGGAGGGGGCTTCGGAGACCCAGTACTTC.

At least ten counts were recorded for this clonotype. The V gene is TRBV27, the J gene TRBJ2-5, with D unclear. CDR1 and CDR2 (germline): MNHEY, SMNVEV (reference sequence). This CDR3 spans 14 amino acids. Trimming cost V 6 bases and J 1 base, with 12 bases left between them. CDR3 in DNA: TGTGCCAGCAGGGCTCTGGGAATCCAAGAGACCCAGTACTTC. Encoded protein: CASRALGIQETQYF.

The chain couples TRBV18 to TRBJ1-5, with 11 bases lining up with TRBD1. Looked up from germline, CDR1 is KGHSH and CDR2 is LQKENI. This CDR3 comprises 15 residues. The ends lost 6 bases at V and 6 bases at J; junction bases unmatched: 7. CDR3 nucleotides: TGTGCCAGCTCTACGGGACAGGGGGGGGGTCAGCCCCAGCATTTT. As protein: CASSTGQGGGQPQHF.

This clonotype came up a few times. The chain recombines TRBV30 with TRBJ1-3; no definite D call. Germline V gene data show CDR1 as GTSNPN and CDR2 as SVGIG (reference sequence). The CDR3 loop spans 13 amino acids. Between the trimmed V and J ends, which lost 4 bases and 0 bases, there was a span of 7 bases. This CDR3 is CAWTVSSGNTIYF. In DNA, the CDR3 is TGTGCCTGGACGGTTAGCTCTGGAAACACCATATATTTT.

This clonotype was seen at least ten times. The chain links TRBV5-1 to TRBJ2-3, with TRBD1 as a possible D gene (5 bases). The germline V and J ends were trimmed by 4 bases and 1 base, with 10 bases remaining between them. This CDR3 contains 14 residues. CDR1 and CDR2 from the germline V gene are SGHRS and YFSETQ. The CDR3, as DNA: TGCGCCAGCAGCGGGCAGGGTGGCACAGATACGCAGTATTTT. Protein sequence: CASSGQGGTDTQYF. The entire variable domain, with the rest obtained from reference TRBV5-1 and TRBJ2-3, is as follows: KAGVTQTPRYLIKTRGQQVTLSCSPISGHRSVSWYQQTPGQGLQFLFEYFSETQRNKGNFPGRFSGRQFSNSRSEMNVSTLELGDSALYLCASSGQGGTDTQYFGPGTRLTVL.

The table lists this clonotype with many counts. This chain connects TRBV20-1 to TRBJ2-7; 12 nucleotides match TRBD2. This CDR3 has 17 amino acids. V shed 0 bases and J 2 bases; nucleotides not matched to a gene: 8. From germline, CDR1 is DFQATT and CDR2 SNEGSKA (reference sequence). CDR3 amino acids: CSARDVLAGGFTYEQYF. CDR3 DNA sequence: TGCAGTGCTAGAGATGTACTAGCGGGAGGCTTCACCTACGAGCAGTACTTC.

V usage is TRBV5-4 and J usage is TRBJ2-7; D uncertain. Trimming took off 4 bases at V and 5 bases at J, with 13 bases between the two ends. The CDR3 length is 13 residues. Germline CDR1 reads SGHNT; CDR2 reads YYREEE (reference sequence). CDR3 amino acids: CASSGSPDHEQYF. CDR3 nucleotide sequence: TGTGCCAGCAGCGGATCCCCGGACCACGAGCAGTACTTC.

V and J are TRBV6-4 and TRBJ1-3, with no clear D. The CDR3 covers 16 residues. The germline V gene has CDR1 MRHNA and CDR2 SNTAGT. V shed 6 bases and J shed 0 bases, with 15 bases lying between them. CDR3 loop: CASRDDESPSGNTIYF. CDR3 DNA: TGTGCCAGCAGGGACGACGAGTCTCCCTCTGGAAACACCATATATTTT.

The CDR3 loop is CASRHRDSREYF. As DNA, the CDR3 is TGTGCCAGCAGACATCGGGACAGTAGAGAGTACTTC. This chain joins TRBV6-1 and TRBJ2-7; 7 bases agree with TRBD1. V lost 6 bases to trimming and J lost 11 bases; unmatched junction nucleotides: 10. This CDR3 region has 12 residues. Germline V lookup: CDR1 MNHNS, CDR2 SASEGT.

This clonotype was counted ten times or more. The J gene is TRBJ2-6, the V gene TRBV27; possibly TRBD1 for D (5 bases). The length of the CDR3 is 18 residues. From germline, CDR1 is MNHEY and CDR2 SMNVEV (reference sequence). The V and J ends lost 3 bases and 1 base respectively, with 16 bases between them. The CDR3 loop reads CASSFTGSGKSGANVLTF. CDR3 DNA sequence: TGTGCCAGCAGTTTTACCGGGTCAGGGAAATCTGGGGCCAACGTCCTGACTTTC. Full variable domain (rest looked up from reference TRBV27 and TRBJ2-6): EAQVTQNPRYLITVTGKKLTVTCSQNMNHEYMSWYRQDPGLGLRQIYYSMNVEVTDKGDVPEGYKVSRKEKRNFPLILESPSPNQTSLYFCASSFTGSGKSGANVLTFGAGSRLTVL.

This clonotype was seen many times. The chain combines TRBV27 with TRBJ1-6; D might be TRBD1 (5 bases). V lost 0 bases, J lost 9 bases, and 9 bases lay in between. Germline CDR1 reads MNHEY; CDR2 reads SMNVEV (reference sequence). CDR3 length: 14 residues. CDR3 residues: CASSLSGVGSPLHF. DNA of the CDR3: TGTGCCAGCAGTTTATCGGGGGTCGGTTCACCCCTCCACTTT.

This clonotype was counted ten times or more. The rearrangement joins TRBV6-2 or TRBV6-3 to TRBJ1-1; no clear D gene. The CDR3 contains 11 residues. Deletions cut 8 bases from V and 3 bases from J, with 7 bases between. Germline CDR1 and CDR2: MNHEY and SVGEGT. CDR3 protein: CASGDYTEAFF. The CDR3 region has the DNA TGTGCCAGCGGCGACTACACTGAAGCTTTCTTT.

This clonotype has ten or more counts. This chain uses TRBV28 with TRBJ1-1, with no clear D. Trimming removed 3 bases from V and 4 bases from J, with 6 bases in between. The CDR3 contains 12 residues. The germline gives CDR1 MDHEN, CDR2 SYDVKM. CDR3 residues: CASSLQITEAFF. CDR3 in DNA: TGTGCCAGCAGTTTGCAGATCACTGAAGCTTTCTTT.

This clonotype was seen many times. V gene TRBV20-1 combines with J gene TRBJ2-7; 13 nucleotides line up with TRBD2. Germline trimming cut 5 bases from V and 1 base from J; bases unmatched to any gene: 5. The CDR3 runs to 15 residues. Germline-derived CDR1 and CDR2 are DFQATT and SNEGSKA (reference sequence). The CDR3 DNA reads TGCAGTGCTCAGACGACTAGCGGGGGGTCCTACGAGCAGTACTTC. Its protein is CSAQTTSGGSYEQYF.

This clonotype was seen only once. The chain is built from TRBV15 and TRBJ1-1; 9 nucleotides agree with TRBD1. The germline gives CDR1 LNHNV, CDR2 YYDKDF (reference sequence). CDR3 length: 16 amino acids. The J segment lost 6 bases and the V segment lost 3 bases, leaving 11 bases of the junction unmatched. CDR3 DNA sequence: TGTGCCACCAGCAGTCCGAACAGGGGGCTAGAGGCTGAAGCTTTCTTT. Translated: CATSSPNRGLEAEAFF.

This clonotype has a count of ten or more. The chain recombines TRBV7-9 with TRBJ1-5; weak D call: TRBD1 (5 bases). Looked up from germline, CDR1 is SEHNR and CDR2 is FQNEAQ (reference sequence). Trimming stripped 4 bases from V and 6 bases from J, with 13 bases between. CDR3 length equals 14 residues. In DNA form, the CDR3 reads TGTGCCAGCAGCTCGACGGGGGAGTTTCAGCCCCAGCATTTT. Protein: CASSSTGEFQPQHF.

At least ten counts were recorded for this clonotype. The V gene is TRBV15, the J gene TRBJ2-7; D is uncertain. CDR1 is LNHNV and CDR2 is YYDKDF in the germline V gene (reference sequence). The V gene lost 0 bases and the J gene lost 2 bases, with 8 bases spanning the gap. The CDR3 totals 14 residues. CDR3 sequence: CATSREGGTYEQYF. The CDR3 DNA reads TGTGCCACCAGCAGAGAAGGCGGAACCTACGAGCAGTACTTC.

This clonotype was seen a handful of times. The chain is built from TRBV4-1 and TRBJ2-2; D may be TRBD1 (6 bases). Per the germline V gene, CDR1 is MGHRA and CDR2 is YSYEKL. The V and J ends lost 4 bases and 5 bases respectively, with 17 bases between them. CDR3 length: 16 residues. CDR3 sequence (DNA): TGCGCCAGCAGCCTAACAGGGTTTTTGGGTACCGGGGAGCTGTTTTTT. This encodes CASSLTGFLGTGELFF.

This clonotype came up many times. The CDR3 here is CASSWTSGKSGSSYEQYF. The CDR3 DNA reads as TGTGCCAGCAGTTGGACTAGCGGGAAATCCGGATCCTCCTACGAGCAGTACTTC. The genes are TRBV28 and TRBJ2-7; TRBD2 matches at 12 bases. There are 18 residues in the CDR3. Germline V gene sequence: CDR1 MDHEN, CDR2 SYDVKM. Trimming took 4 bases from V and 0 from J; bases not matched to a gene: 10. Complete variable domain (other parts from reference TRBV28 and TRBJ2-7): DVKVTQSSRYLVKRTGEKVFLECVQDMDHENMFWYRQDPGLGLRLIYFSYDVKMKEKGDIPEGYSVSREKKERFSLILESASTNQTSMYLCASSWTSGKSGSSYEQYFGPGTRLTVT.

This clonotype was seen repeatedly, ten times or more. The CDR3 loop reads CASQQAEGGISLQYF. CDR3 nucleotides: TGTGCCAGCCAACAGGCAGAGGGCGGAATATCATTGCAGTACTTC. The chain carries TRBV12-3 or TRBV12-4 and TRBJ2-7; perhaps D is TRBD1 or TRBD2 (5 bases each). CDR3 size: 15 residues. Trimming pared 8 bases from V and 9 bases from J, leaving 26 bases between.

This clonotype was seen many times. The chain links TRBV20-1 to TRBJ2-7; 8 nucleotides align to TRBD1. Germline CDR1 and CDR2: DFQATT and SNEGSKA (reference sequence). This CDR3 has 13 residues. Losses at the gene ends were 6 bases for V and 1 base for J; bases not matched to a gene: 5. Here the CDR3 DNA reads TGCAGTGCAACTCGGACAGGGTCCTACGAGCAGTACTTC. Its translation: CSATRTGSYEQYF.

Ten or more counts support this clonotype. The chain employs TRBV28 and TRBJ1-1, with a possible D match to TRBD1 (5 bases). V was cut by 8 bases and J by 0 bases, with 13 bases left in between. CDR1 MDHEN and CDR2 SYDVKM come from the germline V gene. This CDR3 comprises 14 residues. The CDR3 here is CASGGGHMNTEAFF. In DNA form, the CDR3 reads TGTGCCAGCGGGGGAGGACACATGAACACTGAAGCTTTCTTT.

The table lists this clonotype with many counts. The chain couples TRBV6-1 to TRBJ2-4, with TRBD2 matching 11 bases. The germline V gene encodes CDR1 MNHNS and CDR2 SASEGT. The CDR3 runs 18 residues. The junction had 12 bases not matched to a gene; V was cut back by 8 bases and J by 0 bases. DNA of the CDR3: TGTGCCAGCCCCCCGGGACTAGCGGAAACCTTAGCCAAAAACATTCAGTACTTC. Translated, it gives CASPPGLAETLAKNIQYF.

This clonotype was counted many times. The V call is TRBV6-2 or TRBV6-3, the J call TRBJ2-7, with D perhaps matching TRBD2 (6 bases). The CDR3 runs 17 residues. The germline V gene has CDR1 MNHEY and CDR2 SVGEGT. Trimming took 0 bases from V and 3 from J, leaving 18 bases between them. The CDR3 is CASSYSKGPSENYEQYF. The CDR3 DNA is TGTGCCAGCAGTTACTCGAAAGGGCCTAGCGAGAACTACGAGCAGTACTTC.

This clonotype showed up many times. V and J are TRBV28 and TRBJ1-2, with 7 nucleotides matching TRBD1. The junction had 10 bases not matched to a gene; V was cut back by 5 bases and J by 1 base. The CDR3 spans 16 residues. Germline V CDR1 and CDR2: MDHEN, SYDVKM. CDR3 DNA sequence: TGTGCCAGCAGTCAGGGACAGCACTTTCTTAACTATGGCTACACCTTC. It encodes CASSQGQHFLNYGYTF.

The chain combines TRBV20-1 with TRBJ2-7; 9 bases fit TRBD1. J lost 2 bases, V lost 0 bases, and 5 bases had no gene match. Germline V CDR1 and CDR2: DFQATT, SNEGSKA (reference sequence). The CDR3 covers 15 residues. CDR3 sequence: CSARDGRTGAYEQYF. The CDR3 coding sequence is TGCAGTGCTAGAGATGGGAGGACAGGGGCCTACGAGCAGTACTTC.